This record concerns one T cell receptor beta chain sequence. This entry comes from a study of blood T cell repertoires in COVID-19. In the study overall: COVID-19 samples, acute and convalescent, were from the United States, Italy and Spain. Nucleic acid was either cDNA or gDNA, and it came from T cells, B-cell-depleted T cells, or PBMCs.

The CDR3 covers 14 residues. V was pared by 1 base and J by 6 bases, with 13 bases between. Per the germline V gene, CDR1 is SGDLS and CDR2 is YYNGEE. Assay: immunoSEQ multiplex PCR; the TCRdb copy retains only in-frame clones and omits some. In the table there are 120,000 to 150,000 clones, 75% to 90% of which are singletons. This clonotype was sampled from a human donor in a cohort sampled during active COVID-19. V gene TRBV9 combines with J gene TRBJ1-1, with D tentatively TRBD1 (6 bases). Input material: peripheral blood. CDR3 residues: CASSVTVGGAEAFF. CDR3 nucleotides: TGTGCCAGCAGCGTAACAGTAGGGGGGGCTGAAGCTTTCTTT.